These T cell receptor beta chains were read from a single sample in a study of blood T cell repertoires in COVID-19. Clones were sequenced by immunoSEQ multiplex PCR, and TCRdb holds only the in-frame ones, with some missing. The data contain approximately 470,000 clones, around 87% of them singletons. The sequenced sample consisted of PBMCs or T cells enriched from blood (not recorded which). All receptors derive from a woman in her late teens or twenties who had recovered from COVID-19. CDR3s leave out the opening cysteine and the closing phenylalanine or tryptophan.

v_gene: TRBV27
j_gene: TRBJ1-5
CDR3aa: ASSFTGQPQH

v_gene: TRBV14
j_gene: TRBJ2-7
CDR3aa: ASSQGVGPYEQY

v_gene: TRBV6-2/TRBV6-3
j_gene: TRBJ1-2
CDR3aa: ASSYSPREEGGYT

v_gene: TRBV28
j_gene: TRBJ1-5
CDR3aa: ASSLSAGRYSNQPQH

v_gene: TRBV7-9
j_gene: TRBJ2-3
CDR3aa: ASSSRLAGVGSGNTQY

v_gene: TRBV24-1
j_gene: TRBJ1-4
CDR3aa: ATSAGPNEKLF

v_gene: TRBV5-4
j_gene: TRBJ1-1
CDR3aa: ASSLGQANTEAF

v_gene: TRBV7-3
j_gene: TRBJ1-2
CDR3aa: ASSIYDRGHGYT

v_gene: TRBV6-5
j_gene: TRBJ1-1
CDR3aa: ASSYSGGRGTEAF

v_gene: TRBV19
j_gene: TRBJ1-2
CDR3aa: ASTSGTTLNYGYT

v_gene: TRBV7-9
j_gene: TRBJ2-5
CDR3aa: ASSLDRTGDQETQY

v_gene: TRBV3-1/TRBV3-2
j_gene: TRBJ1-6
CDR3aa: ASSQTSRAGSLH

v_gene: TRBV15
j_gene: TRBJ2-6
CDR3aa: ATSSAGNRALSGANVLT

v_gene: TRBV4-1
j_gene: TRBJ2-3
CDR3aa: ASSQEPGLAGGQDTDTQY

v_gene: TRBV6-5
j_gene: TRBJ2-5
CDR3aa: ASSRSGQGAGTQY

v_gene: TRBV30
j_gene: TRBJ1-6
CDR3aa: AWNPTGGNSPLH

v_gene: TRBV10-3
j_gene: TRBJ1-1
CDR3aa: ATWLGALNTEAF

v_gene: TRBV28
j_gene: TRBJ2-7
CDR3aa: ASSLRTPSYEQY

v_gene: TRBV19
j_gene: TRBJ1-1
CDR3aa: ASSISSGNTEAF

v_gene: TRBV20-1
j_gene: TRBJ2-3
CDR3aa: SASSPGREADTQY

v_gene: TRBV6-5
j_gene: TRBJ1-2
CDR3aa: ASIPRGARGYT

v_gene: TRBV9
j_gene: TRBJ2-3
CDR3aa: ASSASLGGVLPDTQY

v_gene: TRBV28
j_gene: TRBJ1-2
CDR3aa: ASSLLRAGGGQYGYT

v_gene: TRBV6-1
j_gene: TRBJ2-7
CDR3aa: ASSEWLQSYEQY

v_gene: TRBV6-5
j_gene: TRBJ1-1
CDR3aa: ASGTGTENTEAF

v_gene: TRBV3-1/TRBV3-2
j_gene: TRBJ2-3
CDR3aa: ASSPAGQGADTQY

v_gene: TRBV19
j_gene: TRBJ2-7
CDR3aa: ASSIQGDGEQY

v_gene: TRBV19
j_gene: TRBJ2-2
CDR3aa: ASKRTGWTGELF

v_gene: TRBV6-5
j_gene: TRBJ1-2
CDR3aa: ASSYSQGGYGYT

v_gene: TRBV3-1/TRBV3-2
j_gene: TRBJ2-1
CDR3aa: ASSQDRAGDYNEQF

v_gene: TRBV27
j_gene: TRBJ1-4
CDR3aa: ASSSFLRGTNEKLF

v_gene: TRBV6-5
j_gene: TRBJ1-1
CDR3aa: ASGRQGYTEAF

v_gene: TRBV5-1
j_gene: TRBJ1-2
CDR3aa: ASSLDGGPYGYT

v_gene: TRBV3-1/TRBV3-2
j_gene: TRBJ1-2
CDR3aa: ASSQETDRGRYGYT

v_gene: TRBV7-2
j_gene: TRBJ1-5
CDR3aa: ASSFFGGRQPQH

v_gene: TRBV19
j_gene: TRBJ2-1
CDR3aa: ASTETGGRINEQF

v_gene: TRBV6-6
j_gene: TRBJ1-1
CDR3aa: ASSSGQGGEAF

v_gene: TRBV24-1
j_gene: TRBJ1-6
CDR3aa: VQGNNSPLH

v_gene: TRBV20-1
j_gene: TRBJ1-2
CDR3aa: SASPFRGNYGYT

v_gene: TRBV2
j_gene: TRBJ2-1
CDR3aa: ATSRGTGTNEANEQF

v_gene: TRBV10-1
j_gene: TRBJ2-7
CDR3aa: ASTPEGIYEQY

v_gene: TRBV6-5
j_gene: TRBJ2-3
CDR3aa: ASSYSSGDTQY

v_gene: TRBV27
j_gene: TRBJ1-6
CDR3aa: ASSFQGDSPLH

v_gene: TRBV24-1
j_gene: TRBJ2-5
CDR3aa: ATSDPTEGGEETQY

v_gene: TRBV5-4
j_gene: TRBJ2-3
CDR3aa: ASSLAGGYTDTQY

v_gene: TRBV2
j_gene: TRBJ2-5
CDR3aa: ASIRDSEKTQY

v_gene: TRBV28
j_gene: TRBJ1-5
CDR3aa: ASRAGGQPQH

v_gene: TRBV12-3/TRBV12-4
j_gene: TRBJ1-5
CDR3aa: ASSLAFNQPQH

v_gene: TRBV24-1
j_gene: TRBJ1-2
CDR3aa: ATSDVYGYT

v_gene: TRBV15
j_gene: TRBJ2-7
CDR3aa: ATSRDQRGSYEQY

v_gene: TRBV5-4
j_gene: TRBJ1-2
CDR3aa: ASSLTGTGPNYGYT

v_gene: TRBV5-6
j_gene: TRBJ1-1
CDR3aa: ASSSRAPWGEAF